This T cell receptor (beta chain) comes out of a study of T-cell reconstitution after alpha-beta-depleted transplantation in children. The CDR3 is made up of 18 amino acids. Trimming cost V 4 bases and J 0 bases; bases outside gene matches: 9. The germline V gene has CDR1 LGHNA and CDR2 YNFKEQ. The TCRbeta library incorporated unique molecular identifiers. TCRdb fed the PCR reads into MiXCR, producing one record per CDR3 protein. The repertoire includes about 610,000 distinct CDR3 sequences, about 10% of them detected once, and about 4% sits in the top ten. The specimen was PBMCs from the stem cell graft donor, collected from the stem cell graft. The sequence was collected from a human donor who donated a stem cell graft to a child with acute myeloid leukemia. This chain links TRBV4-2 with TRBJ2-3; TRBD2 matches at 11 bases. CDR3 in amino acids: CASSPRVAGGISTDTQYF. The CDR3 DNA reads as TGTGCCAGCAGCCCCCGGGTAGCGGGGGGGATTAGCACAGATACGCAGTATTTT.